The rows below give T cell receptor beta chains drawn from one sample of a study of T cells in Graves' hyperthyroidism and ophthalmopathy. TCRdb reprocessed the multiplex PCR reads with MiXCR, giving one entry per CDR3 protein. The table lists approximately 510,000 distinct CDR3 sequences, over 35% of them singletons, with about 43% in the top ten. The source material was peripheral blood or thyroid tissue (not recorded which). The receptors originated from an adult woman with Graves' disease, either hyperthyroidism or ophthalmopathy (not recorded which). Each CDR3 is given with its conserved first and last residue. D genes are given only for firm matches. Clone size is shown for a subset of rows, as once, few, many or a class of expanded clone.

V gene	D gene	J gene	clone size	CDR3 DNA	CDR3 protein
TRBV20-1	TRBD1	TRBJ1-2	NA	TGCAGTGCTAGTGGACAGGTCTATGGCTACACCTTC	CSASGQVYGYTF
TRBV15	NA	TRBJ1-2	NA	TGTGCCACCAGCAGTTTTAGTGGGCCATACCTTGGCTACACCTTC	CATSSFSGPYLGYTF
TRBV7-9	TRBD2	TRBJ2-5	NA	TGTGCCAGCAGCTCCCAAGGACTAGCGCAAGAGACCCAGTACTTC	CASSSQGLAQETQYF
TRBV20-1	NA	TRBJ1-6	many	TGCAGTGCTAGGGGAGCGAATTCACCCCTCCACTTT	CSARGANSPLHF
TRBV7-8	NA	TRBJ1-6	NA	TGTGCCAGCAGCTTAGCGATTGGACGGACTAATTCACCCCTCCACTTT	CASSLAIGRTNSPLHF
TRBV18	TRBD2	TRBJ2-7	NA	TGTGCCAGCTCCCTAACTAGCGAGTCCTCCTACGAGCAGTACTTC	CASSLTSESSYEQYF
TRBV12-3/TRBV12-4	TRBD1	TRBJ1-6	NA	TGTGCCAGCAGTTCTACAGGGGACCTCAATTCACCCCTCCACTTT	CASSSTGDLNSPLHF
TRBV7-9	NA	TRBJ1-1	once	TGTGCCAGCAGCCTATGGAGGACTAGCCCTGAAGCTTTCTTT	CASSLWRTSPEAFF
TRBV20-1	NA	TRBJ1-5	NA	TGCAGTGCCCCGAAGGTCAGGGGTCAGCCCCAGCATTTT	CSAPKVRGQPQHF
TRBV11-2	NA	TRBJ2-7	NA	TGTGCCAGCAGCCAAGACTACGGGAGCCACTACGAGCAGTACTTC	CASSQDYGSHYEQYF
TRBV2	NA	TRBJ2-5	NA	TGTGCCACCAGTGATTTGCTGGAGACCCAGTACTTC	CATSDLLETQYF
TRBV29-1	NA	TRBJ2-3	NA	TGCAGCGTTGATGGATTGGGCACAGATACGCAGTATTTT	CSVDGLGTDTQYF
TRBV15	NA	TRBJ2-1	NA	TGTGCCACCAGCAGAGACGGCCCGAGTGAGCAGTTCTTC	CATSRDGPSEQFF
TRBV7-6	TRBD2	TRBJ2-3	NA	TGTGCCAGCAGCCCCCCTAGCGGGAGGGCCGCAACGCAGTATTTT	CASSPPSGRAATQYF
TRBV9	TRBD1	TRBJ2-7	few	TGTGCCAGCAGCGTAGAGGGGGCGACCATATACGAGCAGTACTTC	CASSVEGATIYEQYF
TRBV6-1	TRBD1	TRBJ1-2	NA	TGTGCCAGCAGCCTGACAGGGGGCGCAGAGGGCTACACCTTC	CASSLTGGAEGYTF
TRBV10-3	NA	TRBJ1-1	few	TGTGCCATCAGTGAGTCGAAGTCCGGCGGCCACAACACTGAAGCTTTCTTT	CAISESKSGGHNTEAFF
TRBV7-8	TRBD1	TRBJ2-5	few	TGTGCCAGCAGCCCCCCAGGGGGCCCTGAGACCCAGTACTTC	CASSPPGGPETQYF
TRBV28	NA	TRBJ1-6	many	TGTGCCAGCAGTTCCAGCCTCGGACAGAATTCACCCCTCCACTTT	CASSSSLGQNSPLHF
TRBV29-1	NA	TRBJ1-1	NA	TGCAGCGTAACAGGACGGGTGGGCACTGAAGCTTTCTTT	CSVTGRVGTEAFF
TRBV12-3/TRBV12-4	NA	TRBJ1-5	many	TGTGCCAGCAGTTTAAAGTCAGGGCATCAGCCCCAGCATTTT	CASSLKSGHQPQHF
TRBV20-1	TRBD1	TRBJ2-3	NA	TGCAGTGCTAGAGCCCCGGACAGGGTTGGCACAGATACGCAGTATTTT	CSARAPDRVGTDTQYF
TRBV6-1	NA	TRBJ1-2	many	TGTGCCAGCAGTGACCGGGGGTCTTACGGGAGCTACACCTTC	CASSDRGSYGSYTF
TRBV27	NA	TRBJ1-1	few	TGTGCCAGCAGTTTACACGGGGATGAGATTAACACTGAAGCTTTCTTT	CASSLHGDEINTEAFF
TRBV5-6	NA	TRBJ2-7	few	TGTGCCAGCAGCAGAGGGGGGGACTTCTACGAGCAGTACTTC	CASSRGGDFYEQYF
TRBV6-1	NA	TRBJ1-5	once	TGTGCCAGCAGTGAGAGGGCACGTCATAATCAGCCCCAGCATTTT	CASSERARHNQPQHF
TRBV10-3	TRBD1	TRBJ2-7	many	TGTGCCATCAGCGCGACAGGGGGCTCCCTCTACTACGAGCAGTACTTC	CAISATGGSLYYEQYF
TRBV7-9	NA	TRBJ1-1	many	TGTGCCAGCAGCTTAGCTTCAGGGATGAACACTGAAGCTTTCTTT	CASSLASGMNTEAFF
TRBV29-1	TRBD2	TRBJ2-7	few	TGCAGCGTAGCGGGGACTAGCGACTACGAGCAGTACTTC	CSVAGTSDYEQYF
TRBV2	TRBD1	TRBJ2-7	NA	TGTGCCAGCCTGACAGGGCCAAGCTCCTACGAGCAGTACTTC	CASLTGPSSYEQYF
TRBV29-1	NA	TRBJ2-7	once	TGCAGCGTTGTGCGGGACCCTTTAGGTTACGAGCAGTACTTC	CSVVRDPLGYEQYF
TRBV7-8	NA	TRBJ1-1	many	TGTGCCAGCAGCTTAGCTGAACCGACGAACACTGAAGCTTTCTTT	CASSLAEPTNTEAFF
TRBV7-2	TRBD2	TRBJ2-7	many	TGTGCCAGCAGCTTGCGGGGGGGAGAGGGGCCCGAGCAGTACTTC	CASSLRGGEGPEQYF
TRBV6-1	NA	TRBJ1-1	once	TGTGCCAGCATCGGGGGGCGGGGATACTCATGTAACTTT	CASIGGRGYSCNF
TRBV2	NA	TRBJ2-5	NA	TGTGCCAGCAGTAAAGCGGAGGTGGAGACCCAGTACTTC	CASSKAEVETQYF
TRBV2	NA	TRBJ1-5	NA	TGTGCCAGTCAAGCAGTAGGGCTTAATCAGCCCCAGCATTTT	CASQAVGLNQPQHF
TRBV2	TRBD1	TRBJ2-5	NA	TGTGCCAGCAGTGGGACAGGGCGCGAGACCCAGTACTTC	CASSGTGRETQYF
TRBV7-9	TRBD1	TRBJ2-2	NA	TGTGCCAGCAGCGGGGGACAGGGGGCAAGAACCGGGGAGCTGTTTTTT	CASSGGQGARTGELFF
TRBV10-2	TRBD1	TRBJ1-2	NA	TGCGCCGGTCGGACAGGGGATGGCTACACCTTC	CAGRTGDGYTF
TRBV6-4	NA	TRBJ2-6	NA	TGTGCCAGCAGTGTGTCCCTATCTGGGGCCAACGTCCTGACTTTC	CASSVSLSGANVLTF
TRBV20-1	NA	TRBJ2-2	many	TGCAGTGCTAGTGTCGGGTGGACCGGGGAGCTGTTTTTT	CSASVGWTGELFF
TRBV7-9	NA	TRBJ1-3	NA	TGTGCCAGCAGCTTCCGGACTGGGCCTGGAAACACCATATATTTT	CASSFRTGPGNTIYF
TRBV20-1	NA	TRBJ2-7	NA	TGCAGTGCTCGACCCACGGGACGGCCCTACGAGCAGTACTTC	CSARPTGRPYEQYF
TRBV7-3	TRBD2	TRBJ2-3	few	TGTGCCAGCAGCCGGGGCGGGAGGGCTAGCACAGATACGCAGTATTTT	CASSRGGRASTDTQYF
TRBV20-1	NA	TRBJ1-2	once	TGCAGTGCTAGACCCCTGGGGATCTATGGCTACACCTTC	CSARPLGIYGYTF